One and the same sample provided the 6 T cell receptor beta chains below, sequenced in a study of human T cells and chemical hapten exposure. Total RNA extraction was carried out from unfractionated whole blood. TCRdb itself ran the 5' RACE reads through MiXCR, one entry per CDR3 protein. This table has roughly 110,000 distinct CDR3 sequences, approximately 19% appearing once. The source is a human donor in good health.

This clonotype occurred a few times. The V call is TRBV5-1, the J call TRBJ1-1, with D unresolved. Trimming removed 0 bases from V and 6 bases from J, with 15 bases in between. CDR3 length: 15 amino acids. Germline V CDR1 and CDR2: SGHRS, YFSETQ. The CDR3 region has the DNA TGCGCCAGCAGCTTGGAGGGCCTCGATCGGGCTGAAGCTTTCTTT. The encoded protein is CASSLEGLDRAEAFF.

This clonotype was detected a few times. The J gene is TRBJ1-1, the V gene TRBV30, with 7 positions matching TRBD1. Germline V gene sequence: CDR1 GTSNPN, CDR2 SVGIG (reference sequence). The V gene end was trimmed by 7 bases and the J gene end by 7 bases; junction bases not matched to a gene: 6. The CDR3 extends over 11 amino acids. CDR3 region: CASYRGREAFF. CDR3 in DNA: TGTGCCTCCTACAGGGGCCGTGAAGCTTTCTTT.

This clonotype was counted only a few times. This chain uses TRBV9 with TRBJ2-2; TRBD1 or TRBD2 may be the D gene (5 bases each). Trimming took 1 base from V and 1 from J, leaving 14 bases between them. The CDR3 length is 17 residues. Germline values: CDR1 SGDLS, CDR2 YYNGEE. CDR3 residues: CASSVHPGTENTGELFF. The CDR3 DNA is TGTGCCAGCAGCGTACATCCCGGGACGGAGAACACCGGGGAGCTGTTTTTT.

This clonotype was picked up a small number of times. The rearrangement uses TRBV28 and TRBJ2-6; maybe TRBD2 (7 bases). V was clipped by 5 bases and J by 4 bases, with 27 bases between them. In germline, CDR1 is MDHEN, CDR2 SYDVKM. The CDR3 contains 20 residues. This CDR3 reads CASSPPTPAGAQGGANVLTF. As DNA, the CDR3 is TGTGCCAGCAGTCCACCCACACCGGCGGGAGCCCAGGGGGGGGCCAACGTCCTGACTTTC.

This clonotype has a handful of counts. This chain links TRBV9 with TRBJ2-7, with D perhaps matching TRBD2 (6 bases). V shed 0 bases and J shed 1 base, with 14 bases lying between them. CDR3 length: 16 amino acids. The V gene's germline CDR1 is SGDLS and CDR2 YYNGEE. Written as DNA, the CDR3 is TGTGCCAGCAGCGTAGACCTGGGGACTGCATCCTACGAGCAGTACTTC. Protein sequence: CASSVDLGTASYEQYF.

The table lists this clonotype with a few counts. The CDR3 DNA reads as TGCAGCGTTGAAGATTGGACAGGGTATGGCTACACCTTC. Translating it yields CSVEDWTGYGYTF. The chain is built from TRBV29-1 and TRBJ1-2, with 8 bases identical to TRBD1. CDR3 length: 13 amino acids. After removal of 0 bases from V and 5 bases from J, the junction contained 2 bases not matched to a gene. The germline V gene encodes CDR1 SQVTM and CDR2 ANQGSEA.